The clone carrying this T cell receptor beta chain was observed at least ten times. Its antigen remains unknown. Any patient presenting with uncontrolled infection, other autoimmune disease, pregnancy or lactation was left out. Diagnosing involved the use of clinical symptoms, serum thyroxine and TRAb, thyroid ultrasound and orbital computed tomography. Amplification of TCR beta CDR3 regions used RNA as the template. During a first-round RT-PCR of the TCR CDR3, the HTBI primer set was used. MiXCR, run by TCRdb on the multiplex PCR reads, gives a single entry per CDR3 protein. The sample contains around 800,000 distinct CDR3 sequences, 38% of which appear only once. This specimen belongs to a study of T cells in Graves' hyperthyroidism and ophthalmopathy. Study summary: The authors collected peripheral blood at initial diagnosis, before any treatment.

Germline loops: CDR1 LGHNA, CDR2 YNFKEQ. Trimming cost V 1 base and J 0 bases, with 10 bases left between them. The CDR3 runs to 16 residues. Study observations and caveats: In blood, most of the thyroid clonotypes expanded above 0.001 were also present.

This chain joins TRBV4-2 and TRBJ1-5; D not certain. This TCR came from a man aged 18 to 30 with Graves' hyperthyroidism. Sequenced input: blood. Written as DNA, the CDR3 is TGTGCCAGCAGCCAAGGCAGCGATTATAGCAATCAGCCCCAGCATTTT. Its protein is CASSQGSDYSNQPQHF.